What follows are 9 T cell receptor beta chains derived from one specimen sequenced in a study of T cell changes during pregnancy in multiple sclerosis. The repertoire was sequenced with immunoSEQ multiplex PCR; TCRdb's copy has only in-frame clones and lacks some. In the table there are approximately 92,000 clones, 85% to 95% of which are singletons. Specimen: peripheral blood, collected in the first trimester of pregnancy. The receptors originated from a female donor with multiple sclerosis, enrolled in a pregnancy study.

With regard to this clone: The junction does not match germline at one end; this may be a read error. The V call is TRBV7-7, the J call TRBJ2-2; D perhaps matches TRBD1 (6 bases). Per germline, CDR1 SSHAT and CDR2 FNYEAQ (reference sequence). The CDR3 is 14 residues long. Here the CDR3 reads CASSARDISGELFF. The CDR3 bases are TGTGCTAGCAGCGCCCGGGACATTAGCGGGGAGCTGTTTTTT.

The chain has TRBV19 and TRBJ2-7; 9 bases align to TRBD2. After removal of 2 bases from V and 2 bases from J, the junction contained 4 bases not matched to a gene. Germline V gene sequence: CDR1 LNHDA, CDR2 SQIVND (reference sequence). The CDR3 has 15 amino acids. Here the CDR3 reads CASSILAGETYEQYF. For the CDR3, the DNA is TGTGCCAGTAGTATATTAGCGGGAGAAACCTACGAGCAGTACTTC.

The chain carries TRBV4-1 and TRBJ2-7, with D possibly being TRBD1 (6 bases). The CDR3 is 15 residues long. V gave up 5 bases and J gave up 4 bases, with 18 bases separating them. Germline lookup yields CDR1 MGHRA and CDR2 YSYEKL. CDR3 nucleotides: TGCGCCAGCAGCTACGGACAGCGAGGCTCTTACGAGCAGTACTTC. Its protein is CASSYGQRGSYEQYF.

The genes are TRBV5-1 and TRBJ1-1; D gene unclear. The germline V and J ends were trimmed by 0 bases and 3 bases, with 15 bases remaining between them. In germline, CDR1 is SGHRS, CDR2 YFSETQ. CDR3 length: 16 amino acids. The CDR3 coding sequence is TGCGCCAGCAGCTTGGACGGGGAGGGTTGGGACACTGAAGCTTTCTTT. Translation gives CASSLDGEGWDTEAFF.

The rearrangement uses TRBV19 and TRBJ1-1; perhaps TRBD1 as D (5 bases). CDR3 length equals 16 residues. V was cut by 5 bases and J by 1 base, with 17 bases left in between. Germline values: CDR1 LNHDA, CDR2 SQIVND (reference sequence). This CDR3 is CASSPQTARRNTEAFF. In DNA, the CDR3 is TGTGCCAGTAGTCCACAGACAGCCCGGAGGAACACTGAAGCTTTCTTT.

V is TRBV19 and J is TRBJ1-1, with unresolved D. Germline V gives CDR1 LNHDA, CDR2 SQIVND (reference sequence). With 2 bases removed from V and 0 bases from J, the gap between germline ends came to 4 bases. CDR3 length equals 13 residues. CDR3 loop: CASSIFMNTEAFF. As DNA, the CDR3 is TGTGCCAGTAGTATATTCATGAACACTGAAGCTTTCTTT. Looking up the rest from reference TRBV19 and TRBJ1-1 gives the full variable domain: DGGITQSPKYLFRKEGQNVTLSCEQNLNHDAMYWYRQDPGQGLRLIYYSQIVNDFQKGDIAEGYSVSREKKESFPLTVTSAQKNPTAFYLCASSIFMNTEAFFGQGTRLTVV.

This clone has only one observation. This chain joins TRBV4-2 and TRBJ2-2; D perhaps matches TRBD1 (6 bases). CDR1 is LGHNA, CDR2 YNFKEQ, per germline. CDR3 length equals 15 residues. V dropped 3 bases and J dropped 1 base, with 9 bases sitting between them. The CDR3 DNA follows: TGTGCCAGCAGCCACCCGGGACAGAACACCGGGGAGCTGTTTTTT. Translated: CASSHPGQNTGELFF.

This clone was detected only once. The chain recombines TRBV6-4 with TRBJ2-1, with TRBD1 matching over 7 bases. The trim removed 2 bases at V and 6 bases at J, leaving 4 bases unmatched. Germline CDR1 and CDR2: MRHNA and SNTAGT. This CDR3 has 14 residues. CDR3 nucleotide sequence: TGTGCCAGCAGTGACACGACAGGGCTCAATGAGCAGTTCTTC. It encodes CASSDTTGLNEQFF.

The J gene is TRBJ2-7, the V gene TRBV7-2, with 11 bases aligning to TRBD1. The CDR3 totals 15 residues. CDR1 and CDR2 (germline): SGHTA, FQGNSA. Losses at the gene ends were 1 base for V and 2 bases for J; bases not matched to a gene: 1. This CDR3 reads CASSLEGQGAYEQYF. The CDR3 nucleotides read TGTGCCAGCAGCTTAGAGGGACAGGGGGCCTACGAGCAGTACTTC.